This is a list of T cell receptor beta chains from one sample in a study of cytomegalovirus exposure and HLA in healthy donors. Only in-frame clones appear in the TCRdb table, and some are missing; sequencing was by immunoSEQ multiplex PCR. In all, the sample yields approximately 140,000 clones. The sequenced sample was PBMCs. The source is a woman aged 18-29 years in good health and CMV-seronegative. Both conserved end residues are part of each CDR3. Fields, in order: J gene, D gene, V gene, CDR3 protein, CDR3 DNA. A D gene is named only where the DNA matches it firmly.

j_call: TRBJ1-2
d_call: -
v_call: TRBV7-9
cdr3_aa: CASSLRELDYGYTF
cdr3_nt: TGTGCCAGCAGCTTAAGGGAGCTTGACTATGGCTACACCTTC

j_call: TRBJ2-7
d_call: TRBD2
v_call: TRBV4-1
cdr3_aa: CASSQFGPGLAWIEQYF
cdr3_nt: TGCGCCAGCAGCCAATTTGGACCGGGACTAGCATGGATAGAGCAGTACTTC

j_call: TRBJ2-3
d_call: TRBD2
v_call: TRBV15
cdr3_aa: CATSRRLAGDTQYF
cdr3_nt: TGTGCCACCAGCCGGAGACTAGCGGGAGATACGCAGTATTTT

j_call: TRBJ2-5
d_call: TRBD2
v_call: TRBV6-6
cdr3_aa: CASTLTAGVLETQYF
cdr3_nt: TGTGCCAGCACCCTCACAGCGGGAGTTCTTGAGACCCAGTACTTC

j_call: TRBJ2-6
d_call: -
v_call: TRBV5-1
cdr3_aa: CASEASPGANVLTF
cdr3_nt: TGCGCCAGCGAGGCGTCCCCTGGGGCCAACGTCCTGACTTTC

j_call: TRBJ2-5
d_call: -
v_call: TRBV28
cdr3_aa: CASSIPRYQETQYF
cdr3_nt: TGTGCCAGCAGTATCCCGAGGTACCAAGAGACCCAGTACTTC

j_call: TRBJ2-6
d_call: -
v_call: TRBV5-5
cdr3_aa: CASSFSVFGANVLTF
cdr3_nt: TGTGCCAGCAGCTTCTCGGTTTTTGGGGCCAACGTCCTGACTTTC

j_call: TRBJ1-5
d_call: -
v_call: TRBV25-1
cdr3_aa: CASSGLTVNQPQHF
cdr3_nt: TGTGCCAGCAGTGGTCTCACAGTCAATCAGCCCCAGCATTTT

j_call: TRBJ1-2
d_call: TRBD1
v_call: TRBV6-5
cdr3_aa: CASSSQGGVAGYTF
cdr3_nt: TGTGCCAGCAGTTCGCAGGGGGGAGTTGCTGGCTACACCTTC

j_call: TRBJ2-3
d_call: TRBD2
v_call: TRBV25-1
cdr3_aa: CASSETSGRAPDTQYF
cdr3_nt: TGTGCCAGCAGTGAGACTAGCGGGAGGGCCCCAGATACGCAGTATTTT

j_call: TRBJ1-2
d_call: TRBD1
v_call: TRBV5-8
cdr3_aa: CASSMTGGVSLGYGYTF
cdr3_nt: TGTGCCAGCAGTATGACAGGGGGCGTTTCTCTGGGCTATGGCTACACCTTC

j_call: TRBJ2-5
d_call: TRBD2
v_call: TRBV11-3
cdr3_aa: CASSKLAVPPGTQYF
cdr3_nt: TGTGCCAGCAGCAAACTAGCGGTACCACCGGGGACCCAGTACTTC

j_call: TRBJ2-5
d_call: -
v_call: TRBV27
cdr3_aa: CASSSWGPRETQYF
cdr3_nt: TGTGCCAGCAGTTCATGGGGGCCCCGGGAGACCCAGTACTTC

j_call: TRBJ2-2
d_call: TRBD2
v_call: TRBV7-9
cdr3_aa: CASKREQVTGELFF
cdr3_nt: TGTGCCAGCAAGCGGGAGCAGGTCACCGGGGAGCTGTTTTTT

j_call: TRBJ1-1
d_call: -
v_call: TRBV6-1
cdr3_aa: CASSVAGWEAFF
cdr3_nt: TGTGCCAGCAGTGTTGCGGGATGGGAAGCTTTCTTT

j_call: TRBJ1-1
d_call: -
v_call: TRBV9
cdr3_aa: CASSAEGEAFF
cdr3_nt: TGTGCCAGCAGCGCAGAGGGTGAAGCTTTCTTT